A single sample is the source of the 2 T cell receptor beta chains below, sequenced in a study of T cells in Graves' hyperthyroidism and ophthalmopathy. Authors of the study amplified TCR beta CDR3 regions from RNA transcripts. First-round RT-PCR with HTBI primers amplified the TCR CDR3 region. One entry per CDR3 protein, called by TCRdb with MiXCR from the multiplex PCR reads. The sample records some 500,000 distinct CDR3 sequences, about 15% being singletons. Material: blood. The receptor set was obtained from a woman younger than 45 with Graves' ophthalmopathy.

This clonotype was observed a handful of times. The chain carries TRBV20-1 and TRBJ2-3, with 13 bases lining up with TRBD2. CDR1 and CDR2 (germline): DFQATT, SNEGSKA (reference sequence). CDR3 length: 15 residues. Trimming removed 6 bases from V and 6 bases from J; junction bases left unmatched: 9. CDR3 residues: CSAQTSGRAFDTQYF. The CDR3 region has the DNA TGCAGTGCGCAAACTAGCGGGAGGGCTTTTGATACGCAGTATTTT.

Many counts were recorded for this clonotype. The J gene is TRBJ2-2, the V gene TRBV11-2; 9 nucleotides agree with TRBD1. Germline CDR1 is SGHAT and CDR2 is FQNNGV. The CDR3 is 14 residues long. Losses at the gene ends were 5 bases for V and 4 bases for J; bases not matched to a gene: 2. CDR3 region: CASSRDRVTGELFF. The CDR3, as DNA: TGTGCCAGCAGCCGGGACAGGGTCACCGGGGAGCTGTTTTTT.